The 3 T cell receptor beta chains reported below all come from one sample, sequenced in a study of HIV-infected patients and healthy controls. Reverse transcription used about 500 ng RNA and constant-region primers for alpha and beta. Alpha and beta chain libraries were made separately by chain-specific third strand synthesis with multiplexing indices. TCRdb reanalysed the 5' RACE reads using MiXCR and keeps one entry per CDR3 protein. In the table there are about 5,000 distinct CDR3 sequences, 7% to 10% of which are singletons. All unsorted peripheral T cells were captured because whole blood was used without fractionation. The sequencing here drew on blood, taken before antiretroviral therapy. These receptors were obtained from an adult with HIV infection.

Many counts were recorded for this clonotype. CDR3 sequence: CASSQGLAGRSDTQYF. The CDR3 DNA follows: TGTGCCAGCAGCCAGGGACTAGCGGGGAGGTCAGATACGCAGTATTTT. The chain is built from TRBV12-3 or TRBV12-4 and TRBJ2-3; 13 bases are a match to TRBD2. This CDR3 spans 16 amino acids. After removal of 6 bases from V and 4 bases from J, the junction contained 7 bases not matched to a gene.

By share, this clonotype ranks as medium-sized. The rearrangement joins TRBV4-1 to TRBJ1-6; D call uncertain. CDR1 is MGHRA and CDR2 is YSYEKL in the germline V gene. The CDR3 is 14 amino acids. V lost 1 base and J 5 bases, leaving 6 bases between the germline ends. The CDR3 nucleotides are TGCGCCAGCAGCCAAGGCACAGATAATTCACCCCTCCACTTT. Protein: CASSQGTDNSPLHF.

By share, this clonotype counts as medium-sized. A junction end diverges from the germline sequence, so it may reflect a read error. This sequence joins TRBV20-1 and TRBJ1-1, with no clear D. Per the germline V gene, CDR1 is DFQATT and CDR2 is SNEGSKA (reference sequence). The CDR3 consists of 12 residues. The CDR3 bases are TGCAGTGCGAGAGTAGGGAACACTGAAGCTTTCTTT. This gives the protein CSARVGNTEAFF.